These 25 T cell receptor beta chains originate from one sample sequenced in a study of T-cell reconstitution after alpha-beta-depleted transplantation in children. A library of TCRbeta sequences, prepared with unique molecular identifiers, was generated. TCRdb reprocessed the PCR reads with MiXCR, giving one entry per CDR3 protein. The sample shows about 500,000 distinct CDR3 sequences, roughly 33% of them seen only once. The sequences come from PBMCs from the stem cell graft donor, collected from the stem cell graft. The receptors stem from a human donor who donated a stem cell graft to a child with aplastic anemia.

This rearrangement joins TRBV5-1 to TRBJ2-2; 12 positions match TRBD2. Germline trimming cut 6 bases from V and 3 bases from J; bases unmatched to any gene: 9. The CDR3 totals 17 residues. Germline V gene sequence: CDR1 SGHRS, CDR2 YFSETQ. CDR3 coding DNA: TGCGCCAGCACCTGGGCTAGCGGGAGGGCAGACACCGGGGAGCTGTTTTTT. Its protein product is CASTWASGRADTGELFF.

The chain joins TRBV29-1 to TRBJ2-7; 8 positions match TRBD2. The junction had 11 bases not matched to a gene; V was cut back by 5 bases and J by 2 bases. Germline V gene sequence: CDR1 SQVTM, CDR2 ANQGSEA. The CDR3 consists of 15 residues. The CDR3 region is CSVLVGREVAYEQYF. The CDR3 DNA reads TGCAGCGTTCTTGTGGGGCGGGAGGTGGCCTACGAGCAGTACTTC.

The rearrangement joins TRBV12-3 or TRBV12-4 to TRBJ1-1; D is possibly TRBD1 (5 bases). CDR3 length: 12 amino acids. V dropped 7 bases and J dropped 6 bases, with 12 bases sitting between them. CDR3 nucleotide sequence: TGTGCCAGCACCTCCGGGGGGGCTGAAGCTTTCTTT. Translation: CASTSGGAEAFF.

The V gene is TRBV4-3, the J gene TRBJ1-1; D gene unclear. Trimming shortened V by 4 bases and J by 0 bases, and 12 bases separated the two germline ends. The CDR3 totals 15 residues. Germline V CDR1 and CDR2: LGHNA, YSLEER. CDR3: CASSPGGVMNTEAFF. CDR3 sequence (DNA): TGCGCCAGCAGCCCGGGCGGGGTAATGAACACTGAAGCTTTCTTT.

This chain uses TRBV4-3 with TRBJ2-2; possible D gene TRBD1, 6 bases. CDR3 length: 16 residues. Germline values: CDR1 LGHNA, CDR2 YSLEER. Trimming removed 0 bases at V and 6 bases at J, with 14 bases between. DNA of the CDR3: TGCGCCAGCAGCCAAGAGGCAGGGGAGTTGGCCGGGGAGCTGTTTTTT. Protein product: CASSQEAGELAGELFF.

This clonotype was seen only a few times. The CDR3 DNA is TGTGCCAGCAGCTTTTCGGAGGGGTTAAGGGAGCAGTACTTC. Translating gives CASSFSEGLREQYF. The V and J genes are TRBV7-9 and TRBJ2-7; perhaps TRBD2 as D (6 bases). Trimming shortened V by 3 bases and J by 7 bases, and 16 bases separated the two germline ends. The CDR3 has 14 residues. Germline CDR1 reads SEHNR; CDR2 reads FQNEAQ (reference sequence).

The gene calls are TRBV20-1 and TRBJ1-5; weak D call: TRBD1 (5 bases). The V gene's germline CDR1 is DFQATT and CDR2 SNEGSKA (reference sequence). There are 13 residues in the CDR3. The V and J ends lost 1 base and 3 bases respectively, with 7 bases between them. CDR3 region: CSARGDPNQPQHF. The CDR3 nucleotides are TGCAGTGCTAGAGGGGACCCCAATCAGCCCCAGCATTTT.

V gene TRBV7-2 combines with J gene TRBJ1-2; perhaps TRBD1 as D (6 bases). Germline CDR1 SGHTA, CDR2 FQGNSA. CDR3 length: 14 residues. The V end was cut by 5 bases, the J end by 8 bases, with 18 bases between. The CDR3 reads CASSIIRQVGGYTF. CDR3 coding DNA: TGTGCCAGCAGCATAATTCGACAGGTTGGGGGCTACACCTTC.

The CDR3 loop is CASSLALRWVPGELFF. The CDR3, as DNA: TGTGCCAGCAGCTTAGCGCTGCGTTGGGTCCCCGGGGAGCTGTTTTTT. V is TRBV7-2 and J is TRBJ2-2; D remains ambiguous. This CDR3 comprises 16 residues. Trimming took off 0 bases at V and 6 bases at J, with 14 bases between the two ends. Germline lookup yields CDR1 SGHTA and CDR2 FQGNSA. The full variable domain, its missing parts supplied by reference TRBV7-2 and TRBJ2-2, is GAGVSQSPSNKVTEKGKDVELRCDPISGHTALYWYRQSLGQGLEFLIYFQGNSAPDKSGLPSDRFSAERTGGSVSTLTIQRTQQEDSAVYLCASSLALRWVPGELFFGEGSRLTVL.

The chain uses TRBV28 and TRBJ2-5; D gene ambiguous. Germline values: CDR1 MDHEN, CDR2 SYDVKM. This CDR3 spans 14 amino acids. V was clipped by 4 bases and J by 7 bases, with 16 bases between them. The CDR3 loop is CASSSRTVAGTQYF. The CDR3 DNA follows: TGTGCCAGCAGTTCTCGGACGGTGGCTGGGACCCAGTACTTC.

The rearrangement links TRBV6-2 or TRBV6-3 to TRBJ2-1; 7 nucleotides agree with TRBD2. The CDR3 spans 16 residues. Germline values: CDR1 MNHEY, CDR2 SVGEGT. Trimming removed 6 bases from V and 3 bases from J; junction bases left unmatched: 11. The CDR3 nucleotides read TGTGCCAGCAGAGCTACCGGAGCGGGACTCTACAATGAGCAGTTCTTC. It translates to CASRATGAGLYNEQFF.

The chain has TRBV12-3 or TRBV12-4 and TRBJ1-1; D gene unclear. The CDR3 is made up of 16 amino acids. With 4 bases removed from V and 8 bases from J, the gap between germline ends came to 23 bases. The CDR3 region is CASSSETVGRIQEAFF. CDR3 DNA: TGTGCCAGCAGTTCCGAGACTGTCGGACGGATACAAGAAGCTTTCTTT.

The chain employs TRBV7-2 and TRBJ2-1; 8 bases are a match to TRBD1. J lost 7 bases, V lost 5 bases, and 4 bases had no gene match. The CDR3 sequence is 13 residues long. Per germline, CDR1 SGHTA and CDR2 FQGNSA. The DNA for the CDR3 is TGTGCCAGCAGCACGCACAGGGGGAATGAGCAGTTCTTC. Amino acids: CASSTHRGNEQFF. Full variable domain (outside the CDR3, taken from reference TRBV7-2 and TRBJ2-1): GAGVSQSPSNKVTEKGKDVELRCDPISGHTALYWYRQSLGQGLEFLIYFQGNSAPDKSGLPSDRFSAERTGGSVSTLTIQRTQQEDSAVYLCASSTHRGNEQFFGPGTRLTVL.

The chain carries TRBV20-1 and TRBJ1-1; no reliable D call. V gave up 3 bases and J gave up 0 bases, with 14 bases separating them. Germline V gives CDR1 DFQATT, CDR2 SNEGSKA (reference sequence). The CDR3 has 15 amino acids. The CDR3 DNA reads as TGCAGTGCTAGTGATCGAGTGCTGATGAACACTGAAGCTTTCTTT. Amino acids: CSASDRVLMNTEAFF.

This sequence joins TRBV20-1 and TRBJ1-1; tentatively, D is TRBD1 (5 bases). There are 13 residues in the CDR3. V lost 6 bases and J lost 0, with 11 bases in between. From germline, CDR1 is DFQATT and CDR2 SNEGSKA (reference sequence). The CDR3 loop is CSANRDLNTEAFF. The CDR3, as DNA: TGCAGTGCGAACCGGGACCTGAACACTGAAGCTTTCTTT.

The chain is built from TRBV30 and TRBJ2-7; 7 bases line up with TRBD1. V lost 3 bases and J lost 0; bases outside the gene matches: 8. This CDR3 has 15 residues. From germline, CDR1 is GTSNPN and CDR2 SVGIG (reference sequence). The CDR3 DNA reads as TGTGCCTGGAGCCTGACGACAGGGACCTCCTACGAGCAGTACTTC. Amino acids: CAWSLTTGTSYEQYF.

The chain combines TRBV6-1 with TRBJ2-4, with 9 positions matching TRBD1. The CDR3 consists of 13 residues. Looked up from germline, CDR1 is MNHNS and CDR2 is SASEGT. The ends lost 6 bases at V and 8 bases at J; junction bases unmatched: 5. CDR3 sequence: CASRRTGEDIQYF. The CDR3 coding sequence is TGTGCCAGCAGGAGGACAGGGGAGGACATTCAGTACTTC.

The CDR3 loop is CAISEGTPGGPMNTEAFF. As DNA, the CDR3 is TGTGCCATCAGTGAAGGGACCCCGGGCGGACCCATGAACACTGAAGCTTTCTTT. This chain connects TRBV10-3 to TRBJ1-1; the D gene is possibly TRBD1 (5 bases). Deletions cut 3 bases from V and 0 bases from J, with 20 bases between. Looked up from germline, CDR1 is ENHRY and CDR2 is SYGVKD. This CDR3 region has 18 residues.

This clonotype has just a few counts. This chain connects TRBV7-9 to TRBJ2-1; 12 bases map to TRBD2. This CDR3 contains 17 residues. J was trimmed by 9 bases and V by 5 bases; bases with no gene match: 14. Germline loops: CDR1 SEHNR, CDR2 FQNEAQ (reference sequence). The CDR3 protein is CASSVPLAGGLVVEQFF. The CDR3 bases are TGTGCCAGCAGCGTCCCGCTAGCGGGAGGGCTTGTTGTTGAGCAGTTCTTC.

This clonotype was recorded a few times. The rearrangement joins TRBV29-1 to TRBJ1-2; weak D call: TRBD1 (5 bases). Germline CDR1 is SQVTM and CDR2 is ANQGSEA. Trimming left V 0 bases short and J 1 base short, with 18 bases between. The CDR3 length is 17 residues. CDR3 bases: TGCAGCGTTGAAGACCCAAAAAAGGGGAGGTATAACTATGGCTACACCTTC. As protein: CSVEDPKKGRYNYGYTF.

This chain's CDR3 is CASSRSLAGSQETQYF. In nucleotides, the CDR3 is TGCGCCAGCAGCCGCTCACTAGCGGGCTCCCAAGAGACCCAGTACTTC. The chain has TRBV4-1 and TRBJ2-5, with TRBD2 identical over 9 bases. The CDR3 has 16 residues. Germline CDR1 and CDR2: MGHRA and YSYEKL. With V trimmed by 4 bases and J by 1 base, 7 bases remained unmatched.

The V gene is TRBV7-9, the J gene TRBJ1-1; the D is unclear. The CDR3 has 10 residues. V was shortened by 11 bases and J by 5 bases, with 9 bases between the two germline ends. CDR1 and CDR2 from the germline V gene are SEHNR and FQNEAQ (reference sequence). The CDR3 spells CAVGGTEAFF. CDR3 sequence (DNA): TGTGCCGTAGGTGGGACTGAAGCTTTCTTT.

J is TRBJ1-4 and V is TRBV7-2; the D is unclear. This CDR3 is 14 amino acids long. Trimming took 0 bases from V and 5 from J, leaving 7 bases between them. Germline V gene sequence: CDR1 SGHTA, CDR2 FQGNSA. In DNA form, the CDR3 reads TGTGCCAGCAGCTTAGCAGGGAGGAATGAAAAACTGTTTTTT. This sequence encodes CASSLAGRNEKLFF.

This clonotype was counted between two and nine times. The chain has TRBV4-3 and TRBJ1-1; no clear D gene. Deletions cut 0 bases from V and 0 bases from J, with 8 bases between. The CDR3 runs to 15 residues. Germline V gene sequence: CDR1 LGHNA, CDR2 YSLEER. CDR3 in DNA: TGCGCCAGCAGCCAAGAGACGGGAATGAACACTGAAGCTTTCTTT. It yields the protein CASSQETGMNTEAFF.

This clonotype turned up a few times. A single base separates this from a much larger clone, so it may be a read error. The gene calls are TRBV12-3 or TRBV12-4 and TRBJ2-2; D gene ambiguous. The CDR3 loop spans 12 amino acids. The V end was cut by 5 bases, the J end by 5 bases, with 6 bases between. CDR3 DNA: TGTGCCAGCAGTCCCCAGACCGGGGAGCTGTTTTTT. Protein: CASSPQTGELFF.